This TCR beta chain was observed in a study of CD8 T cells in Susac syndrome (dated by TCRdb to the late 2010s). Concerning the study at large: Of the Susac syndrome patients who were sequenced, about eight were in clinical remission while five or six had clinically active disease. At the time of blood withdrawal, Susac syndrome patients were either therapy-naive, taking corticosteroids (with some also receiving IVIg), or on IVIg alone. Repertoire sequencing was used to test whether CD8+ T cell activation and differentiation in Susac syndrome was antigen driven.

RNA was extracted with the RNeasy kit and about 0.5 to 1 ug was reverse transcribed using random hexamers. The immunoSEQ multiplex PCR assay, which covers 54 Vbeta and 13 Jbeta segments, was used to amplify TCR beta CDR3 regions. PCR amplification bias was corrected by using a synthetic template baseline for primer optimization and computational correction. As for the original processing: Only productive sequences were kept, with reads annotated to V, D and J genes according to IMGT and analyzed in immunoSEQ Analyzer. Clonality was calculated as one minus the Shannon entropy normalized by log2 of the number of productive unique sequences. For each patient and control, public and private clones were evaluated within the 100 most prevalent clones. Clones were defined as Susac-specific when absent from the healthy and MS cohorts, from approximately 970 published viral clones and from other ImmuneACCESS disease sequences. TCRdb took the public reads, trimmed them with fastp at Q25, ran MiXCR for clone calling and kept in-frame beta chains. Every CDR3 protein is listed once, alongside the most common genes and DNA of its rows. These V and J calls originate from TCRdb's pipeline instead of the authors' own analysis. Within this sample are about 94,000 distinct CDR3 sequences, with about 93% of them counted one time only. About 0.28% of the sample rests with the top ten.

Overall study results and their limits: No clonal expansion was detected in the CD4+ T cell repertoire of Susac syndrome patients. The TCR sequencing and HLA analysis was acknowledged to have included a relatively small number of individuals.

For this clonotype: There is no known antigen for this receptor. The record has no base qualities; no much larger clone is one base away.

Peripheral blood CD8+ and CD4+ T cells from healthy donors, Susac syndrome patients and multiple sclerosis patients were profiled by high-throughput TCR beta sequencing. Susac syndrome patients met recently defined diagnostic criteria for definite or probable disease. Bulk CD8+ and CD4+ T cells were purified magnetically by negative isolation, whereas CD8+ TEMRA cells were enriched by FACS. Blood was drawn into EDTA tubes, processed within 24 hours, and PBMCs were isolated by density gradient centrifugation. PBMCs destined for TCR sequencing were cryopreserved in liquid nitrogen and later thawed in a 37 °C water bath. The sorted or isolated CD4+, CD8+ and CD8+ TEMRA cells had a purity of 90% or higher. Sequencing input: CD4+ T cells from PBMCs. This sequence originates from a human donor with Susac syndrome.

CDR3 sequence: CSAREGGPQYF. The DNA sequence is TGCAGTGCTAGAGAAGGCGGGCCCCAGTACTTC. The sequence links TRBV20-1 to TRBJ2-5, with a tentative D gene TRBD2 over 5 matching bases. Looking up the germline V gene (reference sequence) yields CDR1 DFQATT and CDR2 SNEGSKA. The CDR3 covers 11 residues, taking in both the cysteine and the phenylalanine. Of all the DNA, just the CDR3 is kept, 33 bases in frame from base 1. At the junction V is shortened by 0 bases and J by 9 bases, with 8 bases in between.